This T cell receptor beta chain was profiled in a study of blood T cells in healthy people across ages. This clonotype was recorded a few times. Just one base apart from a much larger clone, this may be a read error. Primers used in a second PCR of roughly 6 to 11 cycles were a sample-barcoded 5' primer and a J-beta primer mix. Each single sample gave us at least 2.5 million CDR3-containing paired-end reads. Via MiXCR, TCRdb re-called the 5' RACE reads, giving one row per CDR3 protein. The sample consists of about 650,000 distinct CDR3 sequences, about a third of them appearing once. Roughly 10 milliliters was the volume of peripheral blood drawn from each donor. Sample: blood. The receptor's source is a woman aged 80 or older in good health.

CDR3 amino acids: CASSPTTGAQGQYF. DNA of the CDR3: TGTGCCAGCAGCCCGACGACAGGGGCCCAAGGGCAGTACTTC. The chain links TRBV7-9 to TRBJ2-5, with TRBD1 matching over 8 bases. The CDR3 covers 14 residues. CDR1 is SEHNR, CDR2 FQNEAQ, per germline (reference sequence). The V gene end was trimmed by 5 bases and the J gene end by 11 bases; junction bases not matched to a gene: 13.